The rows below give T cell receptor beta chains drawn from one sample of a study of response to subunit inactivated influenza vaccine. TCRdb itself ran the RT-PCR reads through MiXCR, one entry per CDR3 protein. In the table there are about 650,000 distinct CDR3 sequences, around 14% of which are singletons. Sample: PBMCs from blood, taken 11 to 12 days after vaccination. All receptors derive from a man aged 45 to 65 who received an inactivated influenza vaccine. CDR3s include the opening cysteine and the closing phenylalanine or tryptophan.

CDR3aa | v_gene
CSALEGALGNEQFF | TRBV29-1
CASSLRGSNNEQFF | TRBV12-3/TRBV12-4
CASSQGTSGDQETQYF | TRBV4-3
CSAYRDTYEQYF | TRBV20-1
CASSQESSGTNTQYF | TRBV4-3
CASSSGASYNEQFF | TRBV12-3/TRBV12-4
CASNGEMNTEAFF | TRBV2
CSAKKGQDNEQFF | TRBV20-1
CASSFLMDNSPLHF | TRBV7-9
CATSSGPAHEKLFF | TRBV15
CSARDWRENSYTQYF | TRBV20-1
CSVEDPIGLTDTQYF | TRBV29-1
CASSPGIAGEETQYF | TRBV12-3/TRBV12-4
CAWSSGHYYEQYF | TRBV30